The present T cell receptor (beta chain) was sequenced within a study of T-cell memory formation after mild COVID-19. In its sample, this clonotype was seen a few times. Trimming shortened V by 4 bases and J by 2 bases, and 20 bases separated the two germline ends. The CDR3 contains 17 residues. Germline lookup yields CDR1 SQVTM and CDR2 ANQGSEA. TCRdb reprocessed the 5' RACE reads with MiXCR, giving one entry per CDR3 protein. The table has 90,000 to 130,000 distinct CDR3 sequences, 18% seen once; the top ten hold around 5.5%. Specimen: PBMCs or a T cell subset sorted from them (not recorded which). The chain combines TRBV29-1 with TRBJ2-2; D may be TRBD1 (6 bases). The source of this sequence is a man younger than 35 who had mild COVID-19 (a few samples of this study predate the infection). Cell type and time point are not known. CDR3 coding DNA: TGCAGCGTTGGTGTGGGGGCCCTTTACTTTAACACCGGGGAGCTGTTTTTT. Translation gives CSVGVGALYFNTGELFF.